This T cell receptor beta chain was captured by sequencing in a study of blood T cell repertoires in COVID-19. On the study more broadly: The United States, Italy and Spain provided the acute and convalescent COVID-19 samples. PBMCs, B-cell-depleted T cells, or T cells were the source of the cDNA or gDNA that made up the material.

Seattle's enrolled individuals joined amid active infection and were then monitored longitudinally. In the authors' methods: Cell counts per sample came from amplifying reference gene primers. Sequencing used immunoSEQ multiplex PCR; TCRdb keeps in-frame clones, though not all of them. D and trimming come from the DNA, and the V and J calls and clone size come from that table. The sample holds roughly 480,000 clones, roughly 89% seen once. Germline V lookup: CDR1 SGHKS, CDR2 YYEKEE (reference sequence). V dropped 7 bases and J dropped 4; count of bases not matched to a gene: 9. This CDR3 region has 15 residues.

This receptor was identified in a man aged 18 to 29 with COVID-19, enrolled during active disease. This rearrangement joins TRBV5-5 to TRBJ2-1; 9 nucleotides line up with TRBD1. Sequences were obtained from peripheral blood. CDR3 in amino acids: CASGTGTGSYNEQFF. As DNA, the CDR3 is TGTGCCAGCGGAACCGGGACAGGGTCTTACAATGAGCAGTTCTTC.